This T cell receptor (beta chain) appears in the sequencing data of a study of cytomegalovirus exposure and HLA in healthy donors. Study-level results: According to a later analysis, most TCR beta chains associated with CMV appeared HLA-restricted. Trimming of TCR beta V- and J-genes showed a link, identified in a later analysis, to a missense DCLRE1C variant.

Germline V gene sequence: CDR1 MNHNS, CDR2 SASEGT. The V and J ends lost 7 bases and 2 bases, in that order; junction bases with no gene match: 10. The CDR3 runs to 15 residues. On this clone: Its antigen is still unknown.

PCR was performed using 60 Vbeta and 13 Jbeta primers. Generated by immunoSEQ multiplex PCR, the TCRdb table keeps only in-frame clones and is missing some. This table has 100,000 to 150,000 clones, around 72% appearing once. The sample comprised PBMCs. This chain joins TRBV6-1 and TRBJ2-7; 8 positions agree with TRBD2. This receptor was taken from a woman aged 50 to 60 in good health and CMV-seropositive. The CDR3 here is CASIPFRGLAYEQYF. CDR3 bases: TGTGCCAGCATCCCCTTCCGGGGACTAGCCTACGAGCAGTACTTC.